This T cell receptor beta chain was sequenced during a study of blood T cell repertoires in COVID-19. On the study more broadly: Both acute and convalescent COVID-19 samples were obtained from the United States, Italy and Spain. Sample material is recorded as cDNA or gDNA derived from T cells, B-cell-depleted T cells, or PBMCs.

The repertoire was sequenced with immunoSEQ multiplex PCR; TCRdb's copy has only in-frame clones and lacks some. The sample yields approximately 80,000 clones, around 85% seen once. Patients from Seattle were sampled longitudinally, starting during active infection. The CDR3 is 13 residues long. Trimming stripped 6 bases from V and 6 bases from J, with 13 bases between. Germline V gives CDR1 MNHEY, CDR2 SVGAGI. The gene calls are TRBV6-5 and TRBJ2-3; D unclear. Sequenced sample: peripheral blood. The receptor was derived from a middle-aged man with COVID-19, enrolled during active disease. CDR3 protein: CASRTLTLDTQYF. In DNA form, the CDR3 reads TGTGCCAGCAGAACCCTGACTCTTGATACGCAGTATTTT.